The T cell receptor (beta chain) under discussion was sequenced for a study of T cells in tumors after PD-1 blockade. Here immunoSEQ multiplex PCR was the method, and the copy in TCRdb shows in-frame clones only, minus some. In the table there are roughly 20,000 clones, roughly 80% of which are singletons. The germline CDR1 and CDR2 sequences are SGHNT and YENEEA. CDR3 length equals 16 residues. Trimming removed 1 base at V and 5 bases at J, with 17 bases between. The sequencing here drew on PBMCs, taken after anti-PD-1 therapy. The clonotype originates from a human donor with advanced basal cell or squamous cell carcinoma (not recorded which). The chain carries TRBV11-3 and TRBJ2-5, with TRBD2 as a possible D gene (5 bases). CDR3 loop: CASSLGSRTPWETQYF. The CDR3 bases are TGTGCCAGCAGCTTAGGTTCCAGGACTCCATGGGAGACCCAGTACTTC.